This T cell receptor (beta chain) was sequenced during a study of control samples from healthy donors and cancer patients. This CDR3 has 14 amino acids. Germline V gives CDR1 MNHEY, CDR2 SVGAGI. V lost 10 bases and J lost 0; bases outside the gene matches: 4. Produced via immunoSEQ multiplex PCR; TCRdb's table is partial and in-frame only. The table includes 40,000 to 65,000 clones, roughly 87% detected once. The sequence came from a man in his fifties or sixties with head and neck cancer. Specimen: PBMCs. The gene calls are TRBV6-5 and TRBJ2-4, with TRBD1 matching 9 bases. CDR3 sequence reads: CATRDREAKNIQYF. The CDR3 DNA reads as TGTGCCACCCGGGACAGGGAAGCCAAAAACATTCAGTACTTC.